Here is one TCR beta chain with its context. What it recognizes is unknown. The sample originates from a study of CXCR3-negative and CXCR3-positive naive CD8 T cells. Germline-derived CDR1 and CDR2 are LGHDT and YNNKEL (reference sequence). This CDR3 contains 15 residues. Study-level results: Memory cells diverged, while naive CXCR3-positive and CXCR3-negative cells had similar TRBV-TRBJ usage. More hydrophobic TRB CDR3s occurred in CXCR3-positive than in CXCR3-negative naive cells.

The authors prepared UMI-labeled TRB cDNA libraries by 5' RACE. TCRdb re-analyzed the 5' RACE reads; it lists each CDR3 protein once, without DNA. The sample has around 92,000 distinct CDR3 sequences. The genes are TRBV3-1 and TRBJ2-5; TCRdb names TRBD2, which stays unverified in the absence of DNA. This clonotype was sampled from a human donor in good health. Some clones in this sample may be carry-over from other donors' samples. Sequencing was carried out using naive CXCR3- CD8+ T cells from blood. The subset: CD45RO-CCR7+CD27+CD95- naive CD8+ T cells lacking CXCR3 (TNR3-). The CDR3 region is CASSHGGSPIETQYF.